These T cell receptor beta chains were read from a single sample in a study of T cell responses to AZD1222 COVID-19 vaccine. Sequencing was performed with immunoSEQ multiplex PCR; in TCRdb, only in-frame clones are kept and a portion is missing. This table has about 88,000 clones, approximately 90% appearing once. Sample: peripheral blood, taken 28 days after the second AZD1222 dose. The receptors come from an adult who received the AZD1222 COVID-19 vaccine. Both conserved end residues are part of each CDR3. D genes are given only for firm matches. Expanded clones are given a class, and other clones once, few, many or no size at all.

j_call: TRBJ1-1
v_call: TRBV6-2/TRBV6-3
d_call: -
clone_size: -
cdr3_nt: TGTGCCAGCAGCCCCCAGGGATTTACCACTGAAGCTTTCTTT
cdr3_aa: CASSPQGFTTEAFF

j_call: TRBJ1-2
v_call: TRBV4-2
d_call: TRBD1
clone_size: -
cdr3_nt: TGTGCCAGCAGCCAACCGGGACAGGTTAACTATGGCTACACCTTC
cdr3_aa: CASSQPGQVNYGYTF

j_call: TRBJ1-4
v_call: TRBV7-9
d_call: -
clone_size: -
cdr3_nt: TGTGCCAGCAGCTTAAATGGTAATGAAAAACTGTTTTTT
cdr3_aa: CASSLNGNEKLFF

j_call: TRBJ1-5
v_call: TRBV4-1
d_call: -
clone_size: once
cdr3_nt: TGCGCCAGCAGCCACAACGACCCCAATCAGCCCCAGCATTTT
cdr3_aa: CASSHNDPNQPQHF

j_call: TRBJ2-7
v_call: TRBV7-2
d_call: TRBD1
clone_size: -
cdr3_nt: TGTGCCAGCAGCTCAAGGGACAGGTTCTACGAGCAGTACTTC
cdr3_aa: CASSSRDRFYEQYF

j_call: TRBJ1-2
v_call: TRBV7-9
d_call: TRBD1
clone_size: -
cdr3_nt: TGTGCCAGCAGCAAAACCGGGACAGGGGTCTATGGCTACACCTTC
cdr3_aa: CASSKTGTGVYGYTF

j_call: TRBJ2-5
v_call: TRBV5-1
d_call: -
clone_size: -
cdr3_nt: TGCGCCAGCAGCCTGGGGTATCGGTCAGTGCCTAGGTGGGAGACCCAGTACTTC
cdr3_aa: CASSLGYRSVPRWETQYF

j_call: TRBJ1-5
v_call: TRBV12-2
d_call: -
clone_size: -
cdr3_nt: TGTGCAAGTCGCTTAGAACAGGGGCATAGCAATCAGCCCCAGCATTTT
cdr3_aa: CASRLEQGHSNQPQHF

j_call: TRBJ1-6
v_call: TRBV30
d_call: -
clone_size: -
cdr3_nt: TGTGCCTGGCAAGCGGAGGCTCGAGGGGAGGCACCCCTCCACTTT
cdr3_aa: CAWQAEARGEAPLHF

j_call: TRBJ1-2
v_call: TRBV6-5
d_call: -
clone_size: once
cdr3_nt: TGTGCCAGCAGGAGGACAGAAAACTATGGCTACACCTTC
cdr3_aa: CASRRTENYGYTF

j_call: TRBJ2-6
v_call: TRBV7-2
d_call: -
clone_size: -
cdr3_nt: TGTGCCAGCAGCTTACTCCCCCGCTCTGGGGCCAACGTCCTGACTTTC
cdr3_aa: CASSLLPRSGANVLTF

j_call: TRBJ1-2
v_call: TRBV19
d_call: -
clone_size: -
cdr3_nt: TGTGCCAGTAGTCCCCTCCCCCTACGAGTCCGTCAAGGCTACACCTTC
cdr3_aa: CASSPLPLRVRQGYTF

j_call: TRBJ2-2
v_call: TRBV2
d_call: -
clone_size: -
cdr3_nt: TGTGCCAGCAGACTGGGCAGGGGAAGCACCGGGGAGCTGTTTTTT
cdr3_aa: CASRLGRGSTGELFF

j_call: TRBJ1-5
v_call: TRBV2
d_call: -
clone_size: -
cdr3_nt: TGTGCCAGCAGTCCTCAAGGGGGGTATAGCAATCAGCCCCAGCATTTT
cdr3_aa: CASSPQGGYSNQPQHF

j_call: TRBJ2-2
v_call: TRBV9
d_call: -
clone_size: -
cdr3_nt: TGTGCCAGCAGCGTAACCGGGGGATCGAACACCGGGGAGCTGTTTTTT
cdr3_aa: CASSVTGGSNTGELFF

j_call: TRBJ1-1
v_call: TRBV28
d_call: -
clone_size: -
cdr3_nt: TGTGCCAGCAGTTTGGGACGGGCCCAAGCTTTCTTT
cdr3_aa: CASSLGRAQAFF

j_call: TRBJ1-2
v_call: TRBV27
d_call: TRBD1
clone_size: -
cdr3_nt: TGTGCCAGCAGTTTATCTCCTGGGACAGGGATTGATGGCTACACCTTC
cdr3_aa: CASSLSPGTGIDGYTF